One and the same sample provided the 32 T cell receptor beta chains below, sequenced in a study of T cells in Graves' hyperthyroidism and ophthalmopathy. Amplification of TCR beta CDR3 regions was performed using RNA transcripts as template. The HTBI set primed first-round TCR CDR3 RT-PCR. TCRdb ran MiXCR on the multiplex PCR reads and lists one entry per CDR3 protein. This table holds hundreds of thousands of distinct CDR3 sequences, 14% to 15% found once. What was sequenced was blood. The receptors were gathered from a woman between 35 and 50 years old with Graves' ophthalmopathy.

The chain uses TRBV6-5 and TRBJ2-7; 10 bases are a match to TRBD1. Germline V lookup: CDR1 MNHEY, CDR2 SVGAGI. The ends lost 4 bases at V and 4 bases at J; junction bases unmatched: 4. This CDR3 is built from 14 residues. This CDR3 reads CASSSLGQGYEQYF. The DNA of the CDR3 is TGTGCCAGCAGTTCCTTGGGACAGGGGTACGAGCAGTACTTC.

This clonotype was recorded at least ten times. This chain uses TRBV29-1 with TRBJ1-2; D unclear. The length of the CDR3 is 13 residues. Looked up from germline, CDR1 is SQVTM and CDR2 is ANQGSEA. The germline V and J ends were trimmed by 2 bases and 7 bases, with 14 bases remaining between them. Written as DNA, the CDR3 is TGCAGCGTTGAATTCCTTCACCCGGGTGGCTACACCTTC. As protein: CSVEFLHPGGYTF.

This clonotype has a count of ten or more. The CDR3: CASSQELGVSYEQYF. Here the CDR3 DNA reads TGTGCCAGCAGCCAAGAGTTGGGGGTCTCATACGAGCAGTACTTC. The J gene is TRBJ2-7, the V gene TRBV4-2; tentatively, D is TRBD1 or TRBD2 (5 bases each). The CDR3 spans 15 residues. The V gene lost 0 bases and the J gene lost 4 bases, with 13 bases spanning the gap. Germline V gene data show CDR1 as LGHNA and CDR2 as YNFKEQ.

V is TRBV12-3 or TRBV12-4 and J is TRBJ2-7; D is tentatively TRBD1 or TRBD2 (5 bases each). Trimming took 3 bases from V and 0 from J, leaving 12 bases between them. The CDR3 consists of 15 residues. The CDR3: CASSFGALSSYEQYF. The CDR3 DNA sequence: TGTGCCAGCAGTTTCGGGGCCCTTAGCTCCTACGAGCAGTACTTC.

The table lists this clonotype with many counts. The chain employs TRBV6-1 and TRBJ2-7, with D perhaps matching TRBD2 (5 bases). The CDR3 has 13 amino acids. The germline V gene has CDR1 MNHNS and CDR2 SASEGT. Trimming removed 7 bases at V and 7 bases at J, with 17 bases between. The CDR3, as DNA: TGTGCCAGCACGGACTCCCTCCGGGGAGAGCAGTACTTC. Protein product: CASTDSLRGEQYF.

The chain couples TRBV29-1 to TRBJ2-4, with a weak D call TRBD2 (6 bases). Germline V CDR1 and CDR2: SQVTM, ANQGSEA. This CDR3 is built from 15 residues. V lost 6 bases and J lost 0, with 15 bases in between. The CDR3 DNA reads TGCAGCGTCCTCGGGCGGGAACTAGCCAAAAACATTCAGTACTTC. Translated: CSVLGRELAKNIQYF.

This clonotype has a count of ten or more. The chain has TRBV2 and TRBJ2-7; no clear D gene. The CDR3 consists of 11 residues. Deletions cut 2 bases from V and 5 bases from J, with 4 bases between. Germline values: CDR1 SNHLY, CDR2 FYNNEI. DNA of the CDR3: TGTGCCAGCAGTGAATGGGACGAGCAGTACTTC. This sequence encodes CASSEWDEQYF.

A few counts support this clonotype. The genes are TRBV19 and TRBJ2-7; 8 nucleotides align to TRBD1. J lost 2 bases, V lost 3 bases, and 6 bases had no gene match. The CDR3 is 15 residues long. The germline V gene has CDR1 LNHDA and CDR2 SQIVND (reference sequence). In DNA form, the CDR3 reads TGTGCCAGTAGTATCCTCGGGACAGGTCCCTACGAGCAGTACTTC. This sequence encodes CASSILGTGPYEQYF.

In its sample, this clonotype was seen many times. The CDR3 spells CASSLGLAGARETQYF. For the CDR3, the DNA is TGTGCCAGCAGTTTAGGACTAGCGGGAGCGAGAGAGACCCAGTACTTC. The V call is TRBV27, the J call TRBJ2-5; 13 bases fit TRBD2. Per the germline V gene, CDR1 is MNHEY and CDR2 is SMNVEV (reference sequence). Trimming at V came to 2 bases and at J to 4 bases, leaving 4 bases not matched to a gene. This CDR3 is 16 amino acids long.

The chain recombines TRBV6-1 with TRBJ1-1; no clear D. Trimming cost V 6 bases and J 5 bases, with 16 bases left between them. This CDR3 is 14 amino acids long. Germline CDR1 reads MNHNS; CDR2 reads SASEGT. In DNA form, the CDR3 reads TGTGCCAGCAGAACAGAGGGTCGGGGAACTGAAGCTTTCTTT. This encodes CASRTEGRGTEAFF.

At least ten counts were recorded for this clonotype. The chain has TRBV5-5 and TRBJ2-5, with D perhaps matching TRBD1 (6 bases). The CDR3 contains 16 residues. V lost 1 base and J lost 2, with 15 bases in between. Germline V CDR1 and CDR2: SGHKS, YYEKEE (reference sequence). Here the CDR3 reads CASSLSPGQTQETQYF. The CDR3 DNA reads as TGTGCCAGCAGCTTGTCACCGGGACAAACACAAGAGACCCAGTACTTC.

This clonotype was counted between two and nine times. The chain recombines TRBV20-1 with TRBJ1-1, with no clear D. Between the trimmed V and J ends, which lost 1 base and 5 bases, there was a span of 11 bases. CDR3 size: 13 residues. The germline gives CDR1 DFQATT, CDR2 SNEGSKA (reference sequence). This CDR3 is CSARGDWGTEAFF. CDR3 DNA: TGCAGTGCTAGAGGGGATTGGGGTACTGAAGCTTTCTTT.

This clonotype was found once. The V gene is TRBV13, the J gene TRBJ2-1, with 11 bases identical to TRBD2. The CDR3 is made up of 15 amino acids. The junction had 1 base not matched to a gene; V was cut back by 4 bases and J by 2 bases. From germline, CDR1 is PRHDT and CDR2 FYEKMQ (reference sequence). CDR3 DNA sequence: TGTGCCAGCAGCTCGACTAGCGGGACCTACAATGAGCAGTTCTTC. It codes for CASSSTSGTYNEQFF.

There are many counts of this clonotype. The chain carries TRBV29-1 and TRBJ2-7; D possibly matches TRBD1 or TRBD2 (5 bases each). The CDR3 is made up of 14 amino acids. Trimming took 6 bases from V and 0 from J, leaving 15 bases between them. The germline V gene encodes CDR1 SQVTM and CDR2 ANQGSEA. The CDR3 protein is CSVAGTESSYEQYF. The CDR3 DNA follows: TGCAGCGTAGCCGGGACGGAGAGCTCCTACGAGCAGTACTTC.

This clonotype has more than one count but fewer than ten. For the CDR3, the DNA is TGTGCCAGCAGTTACTCGACGGTAGGGGACTATAATTCACCCCTCCACTTT. This codes for CASSYSTVGDYNSPLHF. The gene calls are TRBV6-5 and TRBJ1-6, with D possibly TRBD1 on 5 matching bases. Germline-derived CDR1 and CDR2 are MNHEY and SVGAGI. V lost 0 bases, J lost 3 bases, and 12 bases lay in between. There are 17 residues in the CDR3.

This clonotype was observed many times. V usage is TRBV28 and J usage is TRBJ2-5, with TRBD2 matching 7 bases. With 6 bases clipped from V and 10 bases from J, the junction kept 8 bases outside the gene matches. This CDR3 has 12 residues. Germline loops: CDR1 MDHEN, CDR2 SYDVKM. The CDR3 DNA reads TGTGCCAGCAGCCTTAGGGAGGGTAGCCAGTACTTC. It codes for CASSLREGSQYF. Filled out from reference TRBV28 and TRBJ2-5, the complete variable domain reads DVKVTQSSRYLVKRTGEKVFLECVQDMDHENMFWYRQDPGLGLRLIYFSYDVKMKEKGDIPEGYSVSREKKERFSLILESASTNQTSMYLCASSLREGSQYFGPGTRLLVL.

The sample holds many counts of this clonotype. The rearrangement uses TRBV12-3 or TRBV12-4 and TRBJ2-7, with TRBD2 identical over 8 bases. Trimming cost V 7 bases and J 3 bases; bases outside gene matches: 5. The length of the CDR3 is 13 residues. The CDR3 sequence: CASTGGFGYEQYF. As DNA, the CDR3 is TGTGCCAGCACGGGAGGGTTTGGCTACGAGCAGTACTTC.

There are many counts of this clonotype. The chain employs TRBV19 and TRBJ2-7; possible D gene TRBD2, 5 bases. Germline V gene data show CDR1 as LNHDA and CDR2 as SQIVND (reference sequence). Trimming took 4 bases from V and 7 from J, leaving 14 bases between them. There are 13 residues in the CDR3. CDR3 coding DNA: TGTGCCAGTAGTACACGATACCCGGGGGAGCAGTACTTC. Protein: CASSTRYPGEQYF.

The CDR3 spells CAISDPTRSTGELFF. CDR3 DNA: TGTGCCATCAGTGACCCAACCAGAAGCACCGGGGAGCTGTTTTTT. The V gene is TRBV10-3, the J gene TRBJ2-2; D gene ambiguous. Germline V gene lookup returns CDR1 ENHRY and CDR2 SYGVKD. Trimming stripped 3 bases from V and 4 bases from J, with 12 bases between. The CDR3 runs to 15 residues.

A word on this clonotype: This may arise from a read error, as a much more abundant clone is one base away. The rearrangement joins TRBV24-1 to TRBJ1-1, with D unresolved. Germline V CDR1 and CDR2: KGHDR, SFDVKD. This CDR3 has 13 residues. The CDR3 sequence: CAISDPGKTEAFF. The CDR3 region has the DNA TGTGCCATCAGTGATCCCGGTAAGACTGAAGCTTTCTTT.

The genes are TRBV29-1 and TRBJ2-7; weak D call: TRBD1 (5 bases). The germline V gene has CDR1 SQVTM and CDR2 ANQGSEA. V gave up 7 bases and J gave up 4 bases, with 11 bases separating them. This CDR3 has 11 amino acids. The CDR3 DNA reads TGCAGCGCAGGGTTCAGTTACGAGCAGTACTTC. It yields the protein CSAGFSYEQYF.

This clonotype has just a few counts. The V call is TRBV15, the J call TRBJ2-7; TRBD2 aligns across 7 bases. CDR1 LNHNV and CDR2 YYDKDF come from the germline V gene (reference sequence). The CDR3 runs 15 residues. Trimming removed 3 bases from V and 1 base from J; junction bases left unmatched: 6. The CDR3 loop reads CATSRLLAPSYEQYF. CDR3 nucleotide sequence: TGTGCCACCAGCAGGCTACTAGCGCCATCCTACGAGCAGTACTTC.

There are a few counts of this clonotype. This chain links TRBV12-3 or TRBV12-4 with TRBJ2-5; D is unclear. V shed 5 bases and J shed 10 bases, with 17 bases lying between them. There are 13 residues in the CDR3. CDR3: CASSPSLTGGQYF. Written as DNA, the CDR3 is TGTGCCAGCAGTCCAAGCCTTACGGGTGGCCAGTACTTC.

This rearrangement joins TRBV6-1 to TRBJ2-7; 7 bases align to TRBD1. J lost 0 bases, V lost 8 bases, and 4 bases had no gene match. The V gene's germline CDR1 is MNHNS and CDR2 SASEGT. CDR3 length equals 13 residues. The chain's CDR3 is CASAQGNSYEQYF. The CDR3 DNA reads as TGTGCCAGCGCACAGGGGAACTCCTACGAGCAGTACTTC.

Many counts were recorded for this clonotype. The rearrangement uses TRBV28 and TRBJ2-7, with a tentative D call TRBD2 (6 bases). Germline CDR1 and CDR2: MDHEN and SYDVKM. CDR3 size: 13 residues. Trimming left V 5 bases short and J 12 bases short, with 20 bases between. CDR3 loop: CASSKAAGTKPYF. The CDR3 region has the DNA TGTGCCAGCAGTAAGGCGGCGGGGACGAAGCCGTACTTC.

In this sample, this clonotype turned up many times. This chain links TRBV14 with TRBJ2-5, with no clear D. Deletions cut 1 base from V and 5 bases from J, with 5 bases between. Germline lookup yields CDR1 SGHDN and CDR2 FVKESK. The length of the CDR3 is 12 residues. CDR3 protein: CASSQAAETQYF. CDR3 bases: TGTGCCAGCAGCCAAGCCGCGGAGACCCAGTACTTC.

This clonotype showed up just a few times. The chain uses TRBV29-1 and TRBJ1-1; TRBD1 agrees at 7 bases. Trimming at V came to 7 bases and at J to 5 bases, leaving 10 bases not matched to a gene. The CDR3 length is 13 residues. Germline V gives CDR1 SQVTM, CDR2 ANQGSEA. CDR3 in amino acids: CSAKTGPGTEAFF. CDR3 in DNA: TGCAGCGCCAAGACAGGGCCTGGGACTGAAGCTTTCTTT.

This clonotype came up many times. Written as DNA, the CDR3 is TGTGCCAGCCTCCTGGACAGGAACAATCAGCCCCAGCATTTT. Translation: CASLLDRNNQPQHF. This sequence joins TRBV2 and TRBJ1-5; 7 nucleotides agree with TRBD1. The V gene end was trimmed by 8 bases and the J gene end by 3 bases; junction bases not matched to a gene: 7. The CDR3 has 14 amino acids. Germline CDR1 and CDR2: SNHLY and FYNNEI. The variable domain in full, with the rest retrieved from reference TRBV2 and TRBJ1-5, is EPEVTQTPSHQVTQMGQEVILRCVPISNHLYFYWYRQILGQKVEFLVSFYNNEISEKSEIFDDQFSVERPDGSNFTLKIRSTKLEDSAMYFCASLLDRNNQPQHFGDGTRLSIL.

This clonotype was recorded at least ten times. This chain joins TRBV10-3 and TRBJ2-7; 7 bases are shared with TRBD2. The CDR3 covers 16 residues. J was trimmed by 1 base and V by 3 bases; bases with no gene match: 9. Looked up from germline, CDR1 is ENHRY and CDR2 is SYGVKD. CDR3 DNA sequence: TGTGCCATCAGTGACAGTCTAGCGGACGAGTCCTACGAGCAGTACTTC. It translates to CAISDSLADESYEQYF.

This clonotype was observed at least ten times. The J gene is TRBJ1-2, the V gene TRBV6-5; D call uncertain. V lost 2 bases and J 8 bases, leaving 21 bases between the germline ends. The CDR3 spans 16 residues. Germline V gene lookup returns CDR1 MNHEY and CDR2 SVGAGI. The CDR3 region is CASSYAPFPYDTGYTF. CDR3 DNA sequence: TGTGCCAGCAGTTACGCCCCGTTTCCCTATGACACCGGCTACACCTTC.

In this sample, this clonotype turned up many times. The V gene is TRBV28, the J gene TRBJ2-2; D is perhaps TRBD1 or TRBD2 (6 bases each). V lost 6 bases and J 3 bases, leaving 17 bases between the germline ends. The length of the CDR3 is 16 residues. Germline loops: CDR1 MDHEN, CDR2 SYDVKM. The CDR3 nucleotides read TGTGCCAGCAGCCCGGCCGGGGGCGGGTACACCGGGGAGCTGTTTTTT. This codes for CASSPAGGGYTGELFF.

This clonotype has ten or more counts. The V gene is TRBV6-1, the J gene TRBJ2-5; 8 bases align to TRBD2. V trimming: 2 bases; J trimming: 4 bases; junction bases outside the gene matches: 15. The length of the CDR3 is 18 residues. The V gene's germline CDR1 is MNHNS and CDR2 SASEGT. CDR3 nucleotide sequence: TGTGCCAGCAGTGAAAGGGTCGGAGCGGGAGCTGGTCGAGAGACCCAGTACTTC. Its translation: CASSERVGAGAGRETQYF.